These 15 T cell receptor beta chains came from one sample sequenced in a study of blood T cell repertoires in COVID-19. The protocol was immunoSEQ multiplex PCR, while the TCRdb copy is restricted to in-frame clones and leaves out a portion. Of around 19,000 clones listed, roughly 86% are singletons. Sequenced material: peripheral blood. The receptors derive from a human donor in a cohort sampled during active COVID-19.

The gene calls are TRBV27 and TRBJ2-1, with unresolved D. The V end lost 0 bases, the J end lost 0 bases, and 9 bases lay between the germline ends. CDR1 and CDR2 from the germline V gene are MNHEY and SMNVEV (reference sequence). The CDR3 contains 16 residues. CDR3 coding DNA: TGTGCCAGCAGTTTATCGCGGTGGCCCTCCTACAATGAGCAGTTCTTC. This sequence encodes CASSLSRWPSYNEQFF.

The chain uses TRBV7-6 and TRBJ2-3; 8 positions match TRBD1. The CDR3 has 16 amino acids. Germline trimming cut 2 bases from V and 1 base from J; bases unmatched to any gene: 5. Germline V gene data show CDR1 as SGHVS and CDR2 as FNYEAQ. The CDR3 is CASSLNQGAGTDTQYF. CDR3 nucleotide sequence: TGTGCCAGCAGCTTAAATCAGGGGGCAGGCACAGATACGCAGTATTTT.

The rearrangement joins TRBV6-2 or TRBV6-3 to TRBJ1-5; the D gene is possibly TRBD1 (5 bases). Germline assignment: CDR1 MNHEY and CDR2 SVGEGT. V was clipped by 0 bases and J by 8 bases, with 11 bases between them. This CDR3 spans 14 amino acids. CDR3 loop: CASSYSLGGEPQHF. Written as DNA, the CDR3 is TGTGCCAGCAGTTACTCGTTGGGGGGTGAGCCCCAGCATTTT.

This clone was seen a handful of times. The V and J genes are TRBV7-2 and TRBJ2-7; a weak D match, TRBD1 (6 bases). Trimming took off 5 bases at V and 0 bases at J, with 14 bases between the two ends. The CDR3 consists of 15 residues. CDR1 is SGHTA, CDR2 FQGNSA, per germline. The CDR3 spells CASSLGPDSSYEQYF. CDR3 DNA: TGTGCCAGCAGCCTAGGGCCGGACAGCTCCTACGAGCAGTACTTC.

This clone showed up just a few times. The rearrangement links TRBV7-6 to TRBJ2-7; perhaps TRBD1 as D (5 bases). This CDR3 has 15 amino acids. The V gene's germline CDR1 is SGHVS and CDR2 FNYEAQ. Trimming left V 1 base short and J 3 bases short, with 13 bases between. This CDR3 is CASSLGTSTDYEQYF. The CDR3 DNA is TGTGCCAGCAGCTTAGGGACATCGACAGACTACGAGCAGTACTTC.

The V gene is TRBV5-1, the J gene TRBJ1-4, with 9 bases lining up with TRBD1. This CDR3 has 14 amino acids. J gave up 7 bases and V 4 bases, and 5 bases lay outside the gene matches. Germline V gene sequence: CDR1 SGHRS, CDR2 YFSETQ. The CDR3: CASSTGQGGEKLFF. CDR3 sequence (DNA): TGCGCCAGCAGCACGGGACAGGGAGGTGAAAAACTGTTTTTT.

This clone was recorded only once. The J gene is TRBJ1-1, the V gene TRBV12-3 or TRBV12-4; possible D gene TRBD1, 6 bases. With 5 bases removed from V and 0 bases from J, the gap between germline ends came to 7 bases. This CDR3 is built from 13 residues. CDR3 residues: CASSGQMNTEAFF. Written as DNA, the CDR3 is TGTGCCAGCAGTGGACAGATGAACACTGAAGCTTTCTTT.

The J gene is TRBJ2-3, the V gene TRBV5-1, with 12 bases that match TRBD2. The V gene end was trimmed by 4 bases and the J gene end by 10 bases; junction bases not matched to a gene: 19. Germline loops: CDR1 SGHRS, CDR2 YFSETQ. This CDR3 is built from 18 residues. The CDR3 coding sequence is TGCGCCAGCAGCCCCAATTCCTGGACTAGCGGGAAACGGGAGCCGCAGTATTTT. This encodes CASSPNSWTSGKREPQYF.

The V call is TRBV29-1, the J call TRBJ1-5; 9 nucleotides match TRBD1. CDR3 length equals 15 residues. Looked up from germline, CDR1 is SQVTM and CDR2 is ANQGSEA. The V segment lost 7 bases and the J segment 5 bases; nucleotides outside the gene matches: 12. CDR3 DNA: TGCAGCGCCCGCTACAGGGGGCTATCTTATCAGCCCCAGCATTTT. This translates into CSARYRGLSYQPQHF.

The CDR3 reads CASSPPRGGLAGYEQYF. CDR3 DNA: TGTGCCAGCTCACCACCGAGGGGGGGACTAGCAGGCTACGAGCAGTACTTC. The chain recombines TRBV18 with TRBJ2-7; TRBD2 aligns across 9 bases. The CDR3 is 17 residues long. With V trimmed by 0 bases and J by 3 bases, 9 bases remained unmatched. The germline CDR1 and CDR2 sequences are KGHSH and LQKENI.

The CDR3 DNA sequence: TGTGCCTGGAGCGCCAGGCGGGGGGGGAACACTGAAGCTTTCTTT. Translating it yields CAWSARRGGNTEAFF. The V gene is TRBV30, the J gene TRBJ1-1; maybe TRBD1 (5 bases). With 3 bases removed from V and 1 base from J, the gap between germline ends came to 15 bases. The germline V gene encodes CDR1 GTSNPN and CDR2 SVGIG (reference sequence). The length of the CDR3 is 15 residues.

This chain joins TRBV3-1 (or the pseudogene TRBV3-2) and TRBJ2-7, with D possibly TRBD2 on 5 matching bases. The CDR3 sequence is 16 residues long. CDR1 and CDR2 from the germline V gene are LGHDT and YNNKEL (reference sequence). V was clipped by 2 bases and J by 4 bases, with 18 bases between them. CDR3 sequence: CASSQTASRGRYEQYF. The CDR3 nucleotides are TGTGCCAGCAGCCAAACCGCTAGCAGAGGCCGGTACGAGCAGTACTTC.

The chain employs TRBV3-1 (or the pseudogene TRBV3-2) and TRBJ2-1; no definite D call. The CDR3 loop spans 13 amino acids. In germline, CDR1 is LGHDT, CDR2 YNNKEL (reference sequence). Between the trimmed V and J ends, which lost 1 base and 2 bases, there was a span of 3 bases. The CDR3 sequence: CASSQGPYNEQFF. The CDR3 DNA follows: TGTGCCAGCAGCCAAGGGCCCTACAATGAGCAGTTCTTC.

In nucleotides, the CDR3 is TGTGCCAGCAGTTTACCTAGCGGACCCAACTACGAGCAGTACTTC. Translated: CASSLPSGPNYEQYF. The chain couples TRBV28 to TRBJ2-7; TRBD2 aligns across 7 bases. Germline-derived CDR1 and CDR2 are MDHEN and SYDVKM. This CDR3 spans 15 amino acids. The V segment lost 2 bases and the J segment 3 bases; nucleotides outside the gene matches: 7.

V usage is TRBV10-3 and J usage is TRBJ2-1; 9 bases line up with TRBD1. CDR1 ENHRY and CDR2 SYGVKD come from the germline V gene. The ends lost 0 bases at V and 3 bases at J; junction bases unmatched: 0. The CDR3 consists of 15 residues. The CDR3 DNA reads TGTGCCATCAGTGAGTCGACAGGGGGCTACAATGAGCAGTTCTTC. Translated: CAISESTGGYNEQFF.